What follows describes a single TCR beta chain. The sample comes from a study of cytomegalovirus exposure and HLA in healthy donors. TCRdb's copy holds only in-frame clones and misses some; the assay was immunoSEQ multiplex PCR. The table lists 150,000 to 200,000 clones, less than 95% of them singletons, with 3% to 3.5% in the top ten. V lost 3 bases to trimming and J lost 4 bases; unmatched junction nucleotides: 4. CDR1 MDHEN and CDR2 SYDVKM come from the germline V gene. The CDR3 is 14 residues long. The clonotype was recovered from a woman younger than 30 in good health and CMV-seropositive. This chain connects TRBV28 to TRBJ2-3; 7 nucleotides align to TRBD1. The sequenced sample was PBMCs. CDR3 amino acids: CASSLTGSPDTQYF. The CDR3 DNA sequence: TGTGCCAGCAGTTTGACAGGGAGCCCAGATACGCAGTATTTT.